A selection of T cell receptor beta chains follows, all from one sample in a study of blood T cell repertoires in COVID-19. Only in-frame clones appear in the TCRdb table, and some are missing; sequencing was by immunoSEQ multiplex PCR. Of about 46,000 clones in the sample, approximately 85% were seen once. Sequencing was done on a sample of peripheral blood. These receptor sequences come from a man in his sixties with acute or convalescent COVID-19. The CDR3 runs from the conserved cysteine through the conserved F or W. A D gene is named only where the DNA matches it firmly. Rows may omit the clone size; those that give it use once, few, many or a size class.

TRBJ2-7 | TRBD2 | . | TRBV11-1 | TGTGCCAGCAGCTCGGGACTAGCGGGGGGAGGCCAGCAGTACTTC | CASSSGLAGGGQQYF
TRBJ2-2 | . | . | TRBV28 | TGTGCCAGCAGTTTAGGACGGACAGCTATTAACACCGGGGAGCTGTTTTTT | CASSLGRTAINTGELFF
TRBJ2-7 | TRBD1 | . | TRBV2 | TGTGCCAGCTCGGACAGGGGAGGCGAGCAGTACTTC | CASSDRGGEQYF
TRBJ1-1 | . | once | TRBV30 | TGTGCCTGGAGTAAAACAAGCACTGAAGCTTTCTTT | CAWSKTSTEAFF
TRBJ2-2 | . | . | TRBV19 | TGTGCCAGTAGTCCAGGGGCCGGGGAGCTGTTTTTT | CASSPGAGELFF
TRBJ2-7 | . | . | TRBV28 | TGTGCCAGCACCACCCTTGGGGGGGCGAGTTCCTACGAGCAGTACTTC | CASTTLGGASSYEQYF
TRBJ1-4 | . | . | TRBV3-1/TRBV3-2 | TGTGCCAGCAGAAAAGCGGGGGTAAGGGAAAAACTGTTTTTT | CASRKAGVREKLFF
TRBJ1-5 | . | . | TRBV24-1 | TGTGCCACCAGAGGAGGTGGAGGCAATCAGCCCCAGCATTTT | CATRGGGGNQPQHF
TRBJ2-1 | TRBD2 | . | TRBV5-1 | TGCGCCAGCAGCTTGGGGGGCCTAGCGGGTTACAATGAGCAGTTCTTC | CASSLGGLAGYNEQFF
TRBJ2-5 | . | few | TRBV7-9 | TGTGCCAGCAGCTTAGAGGTGACTCCAACCCAGTACTTC | CASSLEVTPTQYF
TRBJ1-5 | TRBD1 | . | TRBV19 | TGTGCCAGTAAGCCTACCCGGTGGGACAGGGCTAGCCTTAGCAATCAGCCCCAGCATTTT | CASKPTRWDRASLSNQPQHF
TRBJ2-1 | TRBD2 | . | TRBV5-1 | TGCGCCAGCAGCCCTGGGACTAATATCTACAATGAGCAGTTCTTC | CASSPGTNIYNEQFF
TRBJ2-1 | . | . | TRBV24-1 | TGTGCCACCAGTGACCAGGACAGAGAGCGCGCCTCCTACAATGAGCAGTTCTTC | CATSDQDRERASYNEQFF
TRBJ2-1 | TRBD1 | . | TRBV2 | TGTGCCAGCCGAGGGGGGTGGGACAGGGGGTACAATGAGCAGTTCTTC | CASRGGWDRGYNEQFF
TRBJ2-1 | . | . | TRBV6-6 | TGTGCCAGCATCGAGCAGACTCGTCGGGAGCAGTTCTTC | CASIEQTRREQFF
TRBJ2-3 | TRBD2 | . | TRBV6-4 | TGTGCCACCTCAAAGGGGGCAAGCGGGAGGGAAACAGATACGCAGTATTTT | CATSKGASGRETDTQYF